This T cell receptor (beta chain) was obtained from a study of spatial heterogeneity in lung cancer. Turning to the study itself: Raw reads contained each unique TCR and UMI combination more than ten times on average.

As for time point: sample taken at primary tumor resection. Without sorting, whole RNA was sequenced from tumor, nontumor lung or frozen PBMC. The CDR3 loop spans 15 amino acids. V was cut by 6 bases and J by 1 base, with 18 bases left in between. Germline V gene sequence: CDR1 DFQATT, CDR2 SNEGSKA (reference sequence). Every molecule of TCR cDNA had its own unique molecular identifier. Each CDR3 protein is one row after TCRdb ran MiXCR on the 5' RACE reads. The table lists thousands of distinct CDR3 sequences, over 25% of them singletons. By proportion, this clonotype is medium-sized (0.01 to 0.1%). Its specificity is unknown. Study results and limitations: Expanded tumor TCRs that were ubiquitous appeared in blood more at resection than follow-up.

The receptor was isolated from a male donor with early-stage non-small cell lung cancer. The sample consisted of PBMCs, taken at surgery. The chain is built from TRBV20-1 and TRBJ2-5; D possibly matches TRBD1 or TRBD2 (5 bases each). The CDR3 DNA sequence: TGCAGTGCGGGGGATCCACTTGGGGGCCAAGAGACCCAGTACTTC. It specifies CSAGDPLGGQETQYF.